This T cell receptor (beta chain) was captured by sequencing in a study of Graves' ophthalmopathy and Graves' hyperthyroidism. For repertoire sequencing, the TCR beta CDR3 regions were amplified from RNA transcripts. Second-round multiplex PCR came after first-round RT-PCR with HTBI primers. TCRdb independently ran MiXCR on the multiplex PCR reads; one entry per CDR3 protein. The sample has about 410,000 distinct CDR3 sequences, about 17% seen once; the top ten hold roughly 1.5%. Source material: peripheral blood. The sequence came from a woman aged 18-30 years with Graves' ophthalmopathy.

DNA for the CDR3: TGTGCCAGCAGCCTACAGGGTCGGGAGGTGACTGAAGCTTTCTTT. Its translation is CASSLQGREVTEAFF. The V call is TRBV7-9, the J call TRBJ1-1; D might be TRBD1 (6 bases). The germline V and J ends were trimmed by 5 bases and 5 bases, with 18 bases remaining between them. The CDR3 loop spans 15 amino acids. The V gene's germline CDR1 is SEHNR and CDR2 FQNEAQ (reference sequence).